One sample yielded the 15 T cell receptor beta chains listed below, sequenced in a study of CD8 T cells in ankylosing spondylitis. Each CDR3 protein gets one entry after TCRdb re-called the 5' RACE reads with MiXCR. The sample yields 350,000 or so distinct CDR3 sequences, about 9.9% seen once. Sequenced: blood, either unsorted or a sorted T cell fraction (not recorded which). Source of these receptors: a female donor with ankylosing spondylitis or in good health (not recorded which).

This clonotype appeared a few times. The V and J genes are TRBV28 and TRBJ2-7; no clear D. Germline V gene sequence: CDR1 MDHEN, CDR2 SYDVKM. V lost 8 bases and J 4 bases, leaving 12 bases between the germline ends. This CDR3 is built from 12 residues. For the CDR3, the DNA is TGTGCCAGCGGCCGGTCGGATTACGAGCAGTACTTC. Residues: CASGRSDYEQYF.

This clonotype has ten or more counts. The chain couples TRBV7-2 to TRBJ2-3; no clear D. Germline V CDR1 and CDR2: SGHTA, FQGNSA. The CDR3 sequence is 14 residues long. Trimming shortened V by 4 bases and J by 6 bases, and 14 bases separated the two germline ends. This CDR3 reads CASSSLPPRDTQYF. In DNA form, the CDR3 reads TGTGCCAGCAGCTCTCTCCCCCCGCGGGATACGCAGTATTTT.

In its sample, this clonotype was seen many times. The rearrangement links TRBV7-2 to TRBJ2-2; D is uncertain. Trimming removed 2 bases at V and 4 bases at J, with 11 bases between. CDR1 is SGHTA and CDR2 is FQGNSA in the germline V gene. The CDR3 consists of 15 residues. The CDR3 DNA follows: TGTGCCAGCAGCTTAAACGCGGCCAGCACCGGGGAGCTGTTTTTT. Its protein is CASSLNAASTGELFF.

This clonotype was counted a few times. The rearrangement links TRBV6-5 to TRBJ1-1, with D perhaps matching TRBD1 (6 bases). V was clipped by 2 bases and J by 1 base, with 20 bases between them. The germline CDR1 and CDR2 sequences are MNHEY and SVGAGI. The CDR3 runs to 18 residues. Here the CDR3 DNA reads TGTGCCAGCAGTTACCGAGTCAGGACAGATTTAAGGAACACTGAAGCTTTCTTT. Its protein product is CASSYRVRTDLRNTEAFF.

This clonotype was seen ten or more times. The chain uses TRBV2 and TRBJ1-4; 8 nucleotides match TRBD1. The CDR3 is 14 residues long. Germline loops: CDR1 SNHLY, CDR2 FYNNEI. V gave up 6 bases and J gave up 8 bases; unmatched junction bases: 8. The CDR3 loop reads CASRGGTGLEKLFF. DNA for the CDR3: TGTGCCAGCAGGGGCGGGACAGGCTTGGAAAAACTGTTTTTT.

In its sample, this clonotype was seen many times. The chain couples TRBV7-9 to TRBJ2-1, with D maybe TRBD1 (5 bases). The CDR3 covers 15 residues. V was cut by 6 bases and J by 1 base, with 13 bases left in between. Germline V gives CDR1 SEHNR, CDR2 FQNEAQ (reference sequence). The CDR3 reads CASSGTGRSYNEQFF. The CDR3 DNA reads TGTGCCAGCAGTGGAACAGGAAGATCCTACAATGAGCAGTTCTTC.

This clonotype was picked up many times. The chain has TRBV27 and TRBJ2-4; D is ambiguous. Germline V gene lookup returns CDR1 MNHEY and CDR2 SMNVEV (reference sequence). Trimming took off 6 bases at V and 4 bases at J, with 13 bases between the two ends. The CDR3 covers 14 residues. CDR3 sequence reads: CASSPPMAKNIQYF. The CDR3 DNA follows: TGTGCCAGCAGCCCCCCGATGGCAAAAAACATTCAGTACTTC.

This clonotype occurred many times. V is TRBV5-1 and J is TRBJ2-1; TRBD2 aligns across 9 bases. CDR1 is SGHRS, CDR2 YFSETQ, per germline. V shed 1 base, J shed 0 bases, and the junction held 8 bases outside the gene matches. This CDR3 region has 18 residues. CDR3 region: CASSLRVAGASSYNEQFF. DNA of the CDR3: TGCGCCAGCAGCTTGAGGGTAGCGGGGGCCTCCTCCTACAATGAGCAGTTCTTC.

The genes are TRBV7-8 and TRBJ1-6; 8 bases map to TRBD1. The CDR3 runs to 15 residues. The junction had 11 bases not matched to a gene; V was cut back by 7 bases and J by 9 bases. Germline V gene sequence: CDR1 SGHVS, CDR2 FQNEAQ. For the CDR3, the DNA is TGTGCCAGCACCTCCCCAACAGGGGGGTCTTCACCCCTCCACTTT. Its protein product is CASTSPTGGSSPLHF.

There are a few counts of this clonotype. The chain employs TRBV12-3 or TRBV12-4 and TRBJ2-2; no reliable D call. V lost 8 bases, J lost 7 bases, and 14 bases lay in between. CDR3 length: 13 residues. Here the CDR3 reads CASDKVLGGELFF. CDR3 nucleotides: TGTGCCAGCGATAAAGTCTTGGGCGGGGAGCTGTTTTTT.

This clonotype was seen many times. V is TRBV25-1 and J is TRBJ1-1, with unresolved D. Germline V gene data show CDR1 as MGHDK and CDR2 as SYGVNS. This CDR3 is 13 amino acids long. The V end was cut by 1 base, the J end by 6 bases, with 9 bases between. The CDR3 protein is CASSELGRSEAFF. CDR3 sequence (DNA): TGTGCCAGCAGTGAATTAGGCCGTTCTGAAGCTTTCTTT.

Regarding this clonotype: At one end the junction does not follow the germline gene, possibly because of a read error. V is TRBV28 and J is TRBJ2-3, with D unresolved. Germline loops: CDR1 MDHEN, CDR2 SYDVKM. This CDR3 comprises 12 residues. The DNA of the CDR3 is TGTGCCTGCAGTCTCGGCACAGATACGCAGTATTTT. Translated, it gives CACSLGTDTQYF.

The sample holds many counts of this clonotype. The V call is TRBV20-1, the J call TRBJ2-7, with TRBD1 identical over 10 bases. The germline V gene has CDR1 DFQATT and CDR2 SNEGSKA (reference sequence). V lost 6 bases to trimming and J lost 10 bases; unmatched junction nucleotides: 12. This CDR3 is built from 13 residues. Here the CDR3 reads CSAEGQGLREQYF. DNA for the CDR3: TGCAGTGCGGAGGGACAGGGGTTACGAGAACAGTACTTC.

The chain employs TRBV5-1 and TRBJ1-2; D not certain. Between the trimmed V and J ends, which lost 5 bases and 6 bases, there was a span of 14 bases. This CDR3 contains 13 residues. The germline V gene has CDR1 SGHRS and CDR2 YFSETQ. The CDR3 sequence is CASRSAGLDGYTF. The DNA of the CDR3 is TGCGCCAGCAGATCCGCCGGACTCGATGGCTACACCTTC.

This chain links TRBV7-2 with TRBJ2-7, with TRBD2 identical over 11 bases. Germline-derived CDR1 and CDR2 are SGHTA and FQGNSA. The CDR3 spans 15 residues. V was pared by 6 bases and J by 7 bases, with 11 bases of the junction left unmatched. CDR3 sequence reads: CASRPDTSGSGEQYF. The CDR3 DNA follows: TGTGCCAGCAGACCAGATACTAGCGGGAGCGGGGAGCAGTACTTC.